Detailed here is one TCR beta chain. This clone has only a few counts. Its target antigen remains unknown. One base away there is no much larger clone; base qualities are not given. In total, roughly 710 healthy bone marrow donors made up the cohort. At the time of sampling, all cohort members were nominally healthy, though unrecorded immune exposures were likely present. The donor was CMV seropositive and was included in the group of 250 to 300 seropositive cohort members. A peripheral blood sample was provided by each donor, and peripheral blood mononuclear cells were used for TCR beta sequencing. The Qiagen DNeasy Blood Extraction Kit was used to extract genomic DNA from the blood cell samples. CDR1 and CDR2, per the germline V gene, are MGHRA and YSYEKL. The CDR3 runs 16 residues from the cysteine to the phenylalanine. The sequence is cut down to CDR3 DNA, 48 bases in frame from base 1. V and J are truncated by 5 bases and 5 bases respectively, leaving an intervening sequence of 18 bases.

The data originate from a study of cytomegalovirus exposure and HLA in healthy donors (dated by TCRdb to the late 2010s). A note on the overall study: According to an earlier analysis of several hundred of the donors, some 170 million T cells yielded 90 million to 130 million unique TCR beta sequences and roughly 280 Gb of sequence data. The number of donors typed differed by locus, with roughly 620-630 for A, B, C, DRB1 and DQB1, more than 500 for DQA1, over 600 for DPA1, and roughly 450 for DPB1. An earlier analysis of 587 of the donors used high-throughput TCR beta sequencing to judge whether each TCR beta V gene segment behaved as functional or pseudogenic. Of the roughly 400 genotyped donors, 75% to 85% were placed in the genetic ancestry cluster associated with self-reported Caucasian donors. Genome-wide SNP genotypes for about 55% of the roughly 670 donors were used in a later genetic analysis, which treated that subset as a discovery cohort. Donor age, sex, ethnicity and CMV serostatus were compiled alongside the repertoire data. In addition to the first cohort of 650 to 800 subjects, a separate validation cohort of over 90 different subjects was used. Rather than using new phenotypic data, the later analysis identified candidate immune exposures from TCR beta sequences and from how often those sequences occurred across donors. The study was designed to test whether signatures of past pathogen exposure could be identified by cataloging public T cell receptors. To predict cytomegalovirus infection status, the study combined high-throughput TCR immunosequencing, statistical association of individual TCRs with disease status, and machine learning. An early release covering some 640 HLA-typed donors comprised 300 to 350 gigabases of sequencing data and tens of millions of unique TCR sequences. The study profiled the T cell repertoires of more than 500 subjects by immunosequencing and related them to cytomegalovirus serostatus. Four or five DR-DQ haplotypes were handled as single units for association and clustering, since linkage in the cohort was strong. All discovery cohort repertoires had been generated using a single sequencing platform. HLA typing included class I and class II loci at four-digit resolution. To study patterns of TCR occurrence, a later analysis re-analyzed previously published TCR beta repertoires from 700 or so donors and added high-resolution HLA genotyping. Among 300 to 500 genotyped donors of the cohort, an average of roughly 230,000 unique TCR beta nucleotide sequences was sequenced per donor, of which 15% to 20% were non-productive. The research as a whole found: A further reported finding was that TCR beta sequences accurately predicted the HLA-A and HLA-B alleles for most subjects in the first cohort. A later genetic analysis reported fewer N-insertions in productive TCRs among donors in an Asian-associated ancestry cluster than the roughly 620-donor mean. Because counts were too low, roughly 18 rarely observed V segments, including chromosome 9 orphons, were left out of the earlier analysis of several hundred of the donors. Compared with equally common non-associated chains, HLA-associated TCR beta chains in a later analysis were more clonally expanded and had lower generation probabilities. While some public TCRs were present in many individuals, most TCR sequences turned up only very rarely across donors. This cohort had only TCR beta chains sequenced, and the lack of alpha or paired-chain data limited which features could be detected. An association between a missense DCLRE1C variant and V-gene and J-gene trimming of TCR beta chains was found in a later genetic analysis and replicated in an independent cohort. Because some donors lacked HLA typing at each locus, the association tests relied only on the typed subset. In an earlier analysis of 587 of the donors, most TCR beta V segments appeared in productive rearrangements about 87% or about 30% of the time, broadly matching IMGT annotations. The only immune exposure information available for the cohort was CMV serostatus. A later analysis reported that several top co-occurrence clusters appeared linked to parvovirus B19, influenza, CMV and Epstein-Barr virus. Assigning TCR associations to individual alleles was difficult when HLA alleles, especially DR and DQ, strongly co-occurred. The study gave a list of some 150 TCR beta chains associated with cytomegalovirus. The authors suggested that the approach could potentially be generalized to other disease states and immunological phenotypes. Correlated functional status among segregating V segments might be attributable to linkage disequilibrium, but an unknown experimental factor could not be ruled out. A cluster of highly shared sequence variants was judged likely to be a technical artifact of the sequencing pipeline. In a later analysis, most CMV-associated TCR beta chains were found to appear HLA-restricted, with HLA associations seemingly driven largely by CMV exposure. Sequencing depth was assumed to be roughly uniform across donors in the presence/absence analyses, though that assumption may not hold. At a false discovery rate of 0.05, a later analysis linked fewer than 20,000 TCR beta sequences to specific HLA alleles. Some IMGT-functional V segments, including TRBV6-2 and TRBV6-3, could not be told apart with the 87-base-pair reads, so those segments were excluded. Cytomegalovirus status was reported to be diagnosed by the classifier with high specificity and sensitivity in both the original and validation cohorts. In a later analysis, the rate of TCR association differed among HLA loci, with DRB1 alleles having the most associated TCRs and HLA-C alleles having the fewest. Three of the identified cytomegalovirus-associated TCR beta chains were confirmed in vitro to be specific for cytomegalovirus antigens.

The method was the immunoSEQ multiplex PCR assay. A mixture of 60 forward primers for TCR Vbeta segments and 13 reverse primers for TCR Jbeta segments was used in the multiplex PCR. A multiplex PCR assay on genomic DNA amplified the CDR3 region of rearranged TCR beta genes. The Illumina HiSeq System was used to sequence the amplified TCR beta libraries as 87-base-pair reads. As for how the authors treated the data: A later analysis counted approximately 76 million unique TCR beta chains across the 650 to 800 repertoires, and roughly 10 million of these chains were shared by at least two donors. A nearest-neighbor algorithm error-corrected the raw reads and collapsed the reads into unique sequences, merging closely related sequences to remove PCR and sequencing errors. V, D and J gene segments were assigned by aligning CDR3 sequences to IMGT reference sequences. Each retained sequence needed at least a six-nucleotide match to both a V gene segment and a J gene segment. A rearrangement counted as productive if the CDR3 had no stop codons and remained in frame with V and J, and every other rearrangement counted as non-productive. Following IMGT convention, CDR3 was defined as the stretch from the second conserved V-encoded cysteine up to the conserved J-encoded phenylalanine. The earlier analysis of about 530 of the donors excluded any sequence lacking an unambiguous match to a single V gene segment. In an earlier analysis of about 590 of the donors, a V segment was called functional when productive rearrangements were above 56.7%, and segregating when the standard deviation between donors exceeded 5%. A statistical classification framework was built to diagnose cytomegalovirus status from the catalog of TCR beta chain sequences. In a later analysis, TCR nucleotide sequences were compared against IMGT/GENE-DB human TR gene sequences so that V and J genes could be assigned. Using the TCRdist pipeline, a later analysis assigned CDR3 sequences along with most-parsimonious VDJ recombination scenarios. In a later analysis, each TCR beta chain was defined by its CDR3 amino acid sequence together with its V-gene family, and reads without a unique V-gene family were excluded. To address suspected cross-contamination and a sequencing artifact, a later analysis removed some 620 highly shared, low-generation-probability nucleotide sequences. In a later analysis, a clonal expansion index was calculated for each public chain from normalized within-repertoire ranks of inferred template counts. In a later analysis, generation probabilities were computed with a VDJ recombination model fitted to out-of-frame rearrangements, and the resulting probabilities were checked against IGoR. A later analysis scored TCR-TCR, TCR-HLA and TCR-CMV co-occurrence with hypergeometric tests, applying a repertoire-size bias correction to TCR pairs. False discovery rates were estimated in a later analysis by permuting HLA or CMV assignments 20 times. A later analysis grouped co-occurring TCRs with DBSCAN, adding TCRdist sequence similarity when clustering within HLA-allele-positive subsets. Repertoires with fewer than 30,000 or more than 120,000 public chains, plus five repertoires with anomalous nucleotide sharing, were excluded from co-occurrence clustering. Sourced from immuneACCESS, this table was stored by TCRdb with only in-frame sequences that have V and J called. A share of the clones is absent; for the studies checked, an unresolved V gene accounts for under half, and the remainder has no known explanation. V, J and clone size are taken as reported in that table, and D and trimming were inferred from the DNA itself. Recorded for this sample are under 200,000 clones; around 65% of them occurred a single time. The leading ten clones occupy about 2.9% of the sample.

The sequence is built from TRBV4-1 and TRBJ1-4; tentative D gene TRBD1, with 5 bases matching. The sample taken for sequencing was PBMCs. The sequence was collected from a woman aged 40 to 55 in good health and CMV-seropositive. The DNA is TGCGCCAGCAGCTTCCGCCTGTTCGGGGGGAATGAAAAACTGTTTTTT. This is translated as CASSFRLFGGNEKLFF.